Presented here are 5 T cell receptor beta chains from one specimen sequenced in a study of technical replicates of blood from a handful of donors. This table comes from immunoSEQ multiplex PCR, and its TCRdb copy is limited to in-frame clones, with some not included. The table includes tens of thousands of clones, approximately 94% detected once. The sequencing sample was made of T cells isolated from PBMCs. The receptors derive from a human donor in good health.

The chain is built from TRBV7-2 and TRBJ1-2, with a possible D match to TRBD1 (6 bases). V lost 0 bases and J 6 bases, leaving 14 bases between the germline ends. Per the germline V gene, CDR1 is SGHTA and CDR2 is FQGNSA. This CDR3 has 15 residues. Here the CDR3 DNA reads TGTGCCAGCAGCTTAGCCGTAGGGGGTAGAGATGGCTACACCTTC. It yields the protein CASSLAVGGRDGYTF.

The CDR3 reads CASSPLPGLAGGLGEQYF. The CDR3 bases are TGTGCCAGCAGCCCCCTTCCGGGACTAGCGGGAGGTCTAGGGGAGCAGTACTTC. The chain employs TRBV2 and TRBJ2-7, with 15 nucleotides matching TRBD2. The CDR3 is 18 residues long. CDR1 is SNHLY and CDR2 is FYNNEI in the germline V gene. The V gene end was trimmed by 6 bases and the J gene end by 7 bases; junction bases not matched to a gene: 16.

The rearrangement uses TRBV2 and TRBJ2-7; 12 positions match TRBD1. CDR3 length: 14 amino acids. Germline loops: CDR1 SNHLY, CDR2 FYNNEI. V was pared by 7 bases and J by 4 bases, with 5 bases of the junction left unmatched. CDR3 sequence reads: CASTGGQGAYEQYF. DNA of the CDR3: TGTGCCAGCACTGGGGGACAGGGGGCTTACGAGCAGTACTTC.

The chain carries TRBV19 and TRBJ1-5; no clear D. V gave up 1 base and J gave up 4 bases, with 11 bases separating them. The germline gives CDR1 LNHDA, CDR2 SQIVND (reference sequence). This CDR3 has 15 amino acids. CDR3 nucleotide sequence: TGTGCCAGTAGTATAGGTTCAGTCTCTAATCAGCCCCAGCATTTT. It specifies CASSIGSVSNQPQHF.

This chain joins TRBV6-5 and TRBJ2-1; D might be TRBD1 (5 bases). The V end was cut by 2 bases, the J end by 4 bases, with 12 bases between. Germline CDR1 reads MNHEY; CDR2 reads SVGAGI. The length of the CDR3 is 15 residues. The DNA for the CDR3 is TGTGCCAGCAGTTACGGTGACAGAAGTTACAATGAGCAGTTCTTC. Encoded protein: CASSYGDRSYNEQFF.